This entry concerns a single T cell receptor (beta chain). This entry comes from a study of technical replicates of blood from a handful of donors. The germline gives CDR1 SGHTA, CDR2 FQGNSA. After removal of 5 bases from V and 4 bases from J, the junction contained 13 bases not matched to a gene. This CDR3 region has 16 residues. Generated by immunoSEQ multiplex PCR, the TCRdb table keeps only in-frame clones and is missing some. The data contain about 100,000 clones, over 95% of them seen just once; the ten biggest clones take up approximately 0.2%. Material for sequencing was T cells isolated from PBMCs. The receptor was isolated from a human donor in good health. This chain joins TRBV7-2 and TRBJ1-2, with 7 positions matching TRBD1. The CDR3 DNA sequence: TGTGCCAGCAGCAGACAGGGAGGTGAAAATCCCTATGGCTACACCTTC. Translated: CASSRQGGENPYGYTF.